This TCR beta chain was identified in a study of response to subunit inactivated influenza vaccine (dated by TCRdb to 2017 to 2018). Looking at the study overall: The study used deep quantitative T cell receptor repertoire profiling to track responses to a trivalent subunit inactivated influenza vaccine.

Preparation of the library involved RT-PCR. The sample was run on an Illumina HiSeq 2500. The public reads were reanalyzed by TCRdb: fastp trimming at Q25, MiXCR alignment, in-frame beta chains only. A single entry per CDR3 protein holds the most common genes and DNA from its merged rows. This sample is represented by over 300,000 distinct CDR3 sequences; about a fifth of them were singletons. 10% of the sample is taken by the ten largest. Paper-wide results and their limitations: The authors suggested that each seasonal influenza vaccination may recruit only a limited number of new T cells.

In this sample, this clonotype turned up a few times. Which antigen it targets is not known. The record has no base qualities; no much larger clone is one base away. The CDR3 spans 14 residues, from the cysteine through the phenylalanine. Only the CDR3 region is kept as DNA, spanning 42 bases read in frame from base 1. Trimming removed 5 bases from V and 4 bases from J; the gene matches leave 7 bases unexplained. From a lookup of the germline V gene, CDR1 and CDR2 are SGHVS and FQNEAQ. The sequence was obtained from a man between 50 and 75 years old who received an inactivated influenza vaccine. Donor details come from another sample of the same person, matched by shared clones. Specimen: PBMCs from blood, collected less than 22 months after vaccination. This receptor chain uses TRBV7-8 and TRBJ1-2; 7 bases in between match TRBD1. The CDR3: CASSPGTESYGYTF. The nucleotides are TGTGCCAGCAGCCCAGGGACAGAGAGCTATGGCTACACCTTC.